This T cell receptor beta chain was obtained from a study of T cells in Graves' hyperthyroidism and ophthalmopathy. The CDR3 spans 16 residues. The V end was cut by 1 base, the J end by 5 bases, with 18 bases between. Germline CDR1 and CDR2: SGHTA and FQGNSA. The TCR beta CDR3 regions underwent amplification using RNA transcripts as the source. Using the HTBI primer set, a first-round RT-PCR was run on the TCR CDR3. One entry per CDR3 protein results from TCRdb running MiXCR on the multiplex PCR reads. The sample lists around 570,000 distinct CDR3 sequences; approximately 20% were seen once. This receptor was identified in a middle-aged man with Graves' ophthalmopathy. The sequenced sample consisted of blood. The chain uses TRBV7-2 and TRBJ2-7, with D perhaps TRBD1 (5 bases). In DNA form, the CDR3 reads TGTGCCAGCAGCTTAGTTAGGGTAGGGGTGTTCCACGAGCAGTACTTC. As protein: CASSLVRVGVFHEQYF.